The 10 T cell receptor beta chains given below trace back to one sample, sequenced in a study of blood T cell repertoires in COVID-19. Measured with immunoSEQ multiplex PCR; TCRdb has only the in-frame clones, and not every one. The sample carries around 250,000 clones, about 80% recorded once. Specimen: peripheral blood. The receptor set was obtained from a man between 50 and 59 years old with active or convalescent COVID-19.

The table lists this clone with a few counts. J is TRBJ1-6 and V is TRBV5-1; D might be TRBD1 (6 bases). Trimming took off 0 bases at V and 3 bases at J, with 13 bases between the two ends. The CDR3 extends over 17 amino acids. The germline gives CDR1 SGHRS, CDR2 YFSETQ. The CDR3 loop is CASSLAGGWSYNSPLHF. Written as DNA, the CDR3 is TGCGCCAGCAGCTTGGCGGGGGGCTGGAGCTATAATTCACCCCTCCACTTT.

This chain connects TRBV24-1 to TRBJ1-2; TRBD1 matches at 8 bases. The germline V gene has CDR1 KGHDR and CDR2 SFDVKD. CDR3 length: 14 residues. Trimming cost V 4 bases and J 2 bases; bases outside gene matches: 2. CDR3 nucleotide sequence: TGTGCCACCAGTGACAACAGGGGGAACTATGGCTACACCTTC. This codes for CATSDNRGNYGYTF.

The chain links TRBV25-1 to TRBJ2-5; 7 nucleotides line up with TRBD2. Germline CDR1 is MGHDK and CDR2 is SYGVNS. This CDR3 is built from 16 residues. Germline trimming cut 3 bases from V and 5 bases from J; bases unmatched to any gene: 12. CDR3 nucleotides: TGTGCCAGCAGTGACGCCCGGGGAGGGTCGGGGGAGACCCAGTACTTC. It codes for CASSDARGGSGETQYF.

The chain links TRBV29-1 to TRBJ2-1; 10 nucleotides line up with TRBD2. V trimming: 5 bases; J trimming: 8 bases; junction bases outside the gene matches: 6. Germline V gene sequence: CDR1 SQVTM, CDR2 ANQGSEA. The CDR3 has 13 residues. DNA for the CDR3: TGCAGCGTTCCCCCTAGCGGGGGATATGAGCAGTTCTTC. Its protein product is CSVPPSGGYEQFF.

The rearrangement links TRBV21-1 to TRBJ2-7; TRBD1 is the table's D call, not checked against the DNA. TRBV21-1 is listed as a pseudogene. This CDR3 region has 20 residues. The CDR3 nucleotides read TGTGCCAGCAGCATTGGTGGGGTCGGGGAAGACAGGAAGATCTCCTACGAGCAGTACTTC. Translated: CASSIGGVGEDRKISYEQYF.

The V and J genes are TRBV19 and TRBJ2-7, with D perhaps matching TRBD2 (5 bases). The CDR3 has 13 amino acids. Trimming took off 7 bases at V and 3 bases at J, with 13 bases between the two ends. CDR1 LNHDA and CDR2 SQIVND come from the germline V gene (reference sequence). The CDR3 sequence is CASKGKGSYEQYF. The CDR3 DNA reads as TGTGCCAGTAAAGGGAAAGGGAGCTACGAGCAGTACTTC.

The chain joins TRBV13 to TRBJ2-3, with 16 bases lining up with TRBD2. Germline trimming cut 5 bases from V and 1 base from J; bases unmatched to any gene: 6. Germline CDR1 PRHDT, CDR2 FYEKMQ (reference sequence). The CDR3 is 18 amino acids. As DNA, the CDR3 is TGTGCCAGCAGCCTCGGGACTAGCGGGGGGGCTGGCACAGATACGCAGTATTTT. Translation gives CASSLGTSGGAGTDTQYF.

V usage is TRBV6-2 or TRBV6-3 and J usage is TRBJ1-5; D is perhaps TRBD1 (5 bases). The CDR3 has 16 amino acids. Germline V gene data show CDR1 as MNHEY and CDR2 as SVGEGT. Trimming left V 5 bases short and J 6 bases short, with 20 bases between. The DNA of the CDR3 is TGTGCCAGCAGTCGGGGGAACATGCGTCGCGGTCAGCCCCAGCATTTT. Encoded protein: CASSRGNMRRGQPQHF.

The V and J genes are TRBV6-5 and TRBJ2-7; D gene uncertain. This CDR3 spans 13 amino acids. Germline CDR1 reads MNHEY; CDR2 reads SVGAGI. V was shortened by 2 bases and J by 5 bases, with 10 bases between the two germline ends. The CDR3 nucleotides read TGTGCCAGCAGTTACGGGCAGGTTCACGAGCAGTACTTC. Its translation: CASSYGQVHEQYF.

J is TRBJ1-2 and V is TRBV5-1, with TRBD1 matching 10 bases. The CDR3 runs 14 residues. The V gene's germline CDR1 is SGHRS and CDR2 YFSETQ. V gave up 0 bases and J gave up 8 bases; unmatched junction bases: 4. In DNA, the CDR3 is TGCGCCAGCAGCTTGGGACAGGGGGCTCTAGGCTACACCTTC. Translation: CASSLGQGALGYTF.